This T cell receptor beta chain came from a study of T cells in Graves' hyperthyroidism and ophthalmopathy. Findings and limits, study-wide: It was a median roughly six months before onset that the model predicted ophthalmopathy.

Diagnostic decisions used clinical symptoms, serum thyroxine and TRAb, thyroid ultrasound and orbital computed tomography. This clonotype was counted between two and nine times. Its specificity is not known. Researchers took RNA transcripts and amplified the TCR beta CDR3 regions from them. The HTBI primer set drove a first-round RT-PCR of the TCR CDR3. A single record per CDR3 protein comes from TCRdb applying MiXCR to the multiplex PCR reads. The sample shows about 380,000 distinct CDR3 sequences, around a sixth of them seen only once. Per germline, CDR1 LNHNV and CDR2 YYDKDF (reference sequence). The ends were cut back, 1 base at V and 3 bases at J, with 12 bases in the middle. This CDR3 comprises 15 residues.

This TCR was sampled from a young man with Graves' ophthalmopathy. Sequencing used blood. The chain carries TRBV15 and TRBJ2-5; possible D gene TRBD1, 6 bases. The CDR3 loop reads CATSRVRTEEETQYF. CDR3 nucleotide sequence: TGTGCCACCAGCAGAGTCCGGACAGAAGAAGAGACCCAGTACTTC.